This T cell receptor (beta chain) stems from a study of T-cell reconstitution after alpha-beta-depleted transplantation in children. Study-wide points: At the one-year point after transplant, T-cell counts and TCRbeta diversity were found to come mostly from T cells that had been newly produced. About two months after transplant, alpha-beta T cells reportedly came from several hundred expanded graft clones. It was surviving recipient T cells and thymic progenitors that gave some patients high TCRbeta diversity at day 60.

This clonotype was found many times. Its cognate antigen is unknown. The CDR3 has 14 residues. V lost 5 bases and J 0 bases, leaving 14 bases between the germline ends. The germline V gene encodes CDR1 DFQATT and CDR2 SNEGSKA (reference sequence). Preparation of the TCRbeta library involved a method that used unique molecular identifiers. MiXCR was run by TCRdb on the PCR reads, yielding one entry per CDR3 protein. The sample has fewer than 150,000 distinct CDR3 sequences, roughly 23% seen once. The sequencing used PBMCs, mostly from graft donor cells, collected 180 days after TCRalphabeta/CD19-depleted stem cell transplant. The chain carries TRBV20-1 and TRBJ2-7; D unresolved. The TCR was taken from a male patient between 2 and 10 years old who had a stem cell transplant for chronic granulomatous disease, so the T cells may come from the graft donor. CDR3 nucleotide sequence: TGCAGTGCTCACCCCCAGGATAGCTCCTACGAGCAGTACTTC. This translates into CSAHPQDSSYEQYF.